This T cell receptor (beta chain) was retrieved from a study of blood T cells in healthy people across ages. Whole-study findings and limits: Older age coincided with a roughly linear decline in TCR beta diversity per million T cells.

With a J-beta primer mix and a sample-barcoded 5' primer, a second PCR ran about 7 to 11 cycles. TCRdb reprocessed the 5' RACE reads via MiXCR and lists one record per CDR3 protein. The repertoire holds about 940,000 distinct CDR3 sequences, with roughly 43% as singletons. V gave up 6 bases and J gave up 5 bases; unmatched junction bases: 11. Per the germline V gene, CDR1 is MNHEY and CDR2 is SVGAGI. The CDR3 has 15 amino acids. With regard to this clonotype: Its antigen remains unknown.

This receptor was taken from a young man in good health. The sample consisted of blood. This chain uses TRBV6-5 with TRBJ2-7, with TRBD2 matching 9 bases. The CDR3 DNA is TGTGCCAGCAGGGACAAGGGACTAGCCGTCGACGAGCAGTACTTC. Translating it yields CASRDKGLAVDEQYF.